This is a list of T cell receptor beta chains from one sample in a study of blood T cells in healthy people across ages. TCRdb re-called the 5' RACE reads through MiXCR, storing one row per CDR3 protein. The data show over a million distinct CDR3 sequences, around 27% seen once. This same sample was also part of a study on T cells of mothers and their children.

The sample comprised blood. The receptors here all came from a girl aged 2 to 10 in good health. Each CDR3 is given with its conserved first and last residue. A D gene is named only where the DNA matches it firmly. The listing skips clone size in some rows; elsewhere it reads once, few, many or a size class.

D: .; V: TRBV28; J: TRBJ2-7; size: few; DNA: TGTGCCAGCAGTTTTCGAGAGTCCCGGAACGAGCAGTACTTC; CDR3: CASSFRESRNEQYF
D: .; V: TRBV7-9; J: TRBJ2-5; size: .; DNA: TGTGCCAGCAGCCGACCGCCTGCGGGCGAAGAGACCCAGTACTTC; CDR3: CASSRPPAGEETQYF
D: .; V: TRBV4-3; J: TRBJ1-2; size: .; DNA: TGCGCCAGCAGCCAAGATGACGAGTCTAACTATGGCTACACCTTC; CDR3: CASSQDDESNYGYTF
D: .; V: TRBV27; J: TRBJ2-1; size: .; DNA: TGTGCCAGCAGTTTGCGGAGAAGTAATGAGCAGTTCTTC; CDR3: CASSLRRSNEQFF
D: TRBD2; V: TRBV11-2; J: TRBJ2-1; size: .; DNA: TGTGCCAGCAGCTTTAACACCGGGACTAGCGGGAGTTCGGGTGAGCAGTTCTTC; CDR3: CASSFNTGTSGSSGEQFF
D: .; V: TRBV20-1; J: TRBJ1-1; size: .; DNA: TGCAGTGCTATCTCTCCGGACTACACTGAAGCTTTCTTT; CDR3: CSAISPDYTEAFF
D: TRBD2; V: TRBV29-1; J: TRBJ2-3; size: .; DNA: TGCAGCGTTCGTGATTGGGTTCGACTAGCGGGGAGCACAGATACGCAGTATTTT; CDR3: CSVRDWVRLAGSTDTQYF
D: .; V: TRBV4-1; J: TRBJ2-3; size: .; DNA: TGCGCCAGCAGCCAAGTCCTATTCACAGATACGCAGTATTTT; CDR3: CASSQVLFTDTQYF
D: TRBD1; V: TRBV28; J: TRBJ2-1; size: few; DNA: TGTGCCAGCACCCCGGACAGGACGACCTACAATGAGCAGTTCTTC; CDR3: CASTPDRTTYNEQFF
D: TRBD1; V: TRBV12-5; J: TRBJ1-1; size: few; DNA: TGTGCTAGTGCCCGGGGGGGACAGGCTTACGAAGCTTTCTTT; CDR3: CASARGGQAYEAFF
D: TRBD2; V: TRBV9; J: TRBJ2-3; size: few; DNA: TGTGCCTCCGGGGGGGGAATGACAGATACGCAGTATTTT; CDR3: CASGGGMTDTQYF
D: .; V: TRBV29-1; J: TRBJ1-2; size: few; DNA: TGCAGCGTTGTGGCAGATTCCCGCTATGGCTACACCTTC; CDR3: CSVVADSRYGYTF
D: .; V: TRBV12-3/TRBV12-4; J: TRBJ2-7; size: .; DNA: TGTGCCAGCAGTTTCCAGGACAACCCGGACGAGCAGTACTTC; CDR3: CASSFQDNPDEQYF
D: .; V: TRBV5-1; J: TRBJ1-1; size: few; DNA: TGCGCCAGCAGCTTGTTACAGCACACTGAAGCTTTCTTT; CDR3: CASSLLQHTEAFF